Each of the 25 T cell receptor beta chains below was sequenced from the same sample in a study of CD8 T cells in ankylosing spondylitis. Via MiXCR, TCRdb re-called the 5' RACE reads, giving one row per CDR3 protein. This table has 130,000 or so distinct CDR3 sequences, 7% appearing once. The sequenced sample consisted of blood, either unsorted or a sorted T cell fraction (not recorded which). Every receptor here comes from a male donor with ankylosing spondylitis or in good health (not recorded which).

This clonotype was found many times. The genes are TRBV6-4 and TRBJ2-3; no definite D call. Germline assignment: CDR1 MRHNA and CDR2 SNTAGT. The CDR3 runs 14 residues. V was cut by 4 bases and J by 2 bases, with 10 bases left in between. In DNA form, the CDR3 reads TGTGCCAGCAGTGTGGAGAGTTTCACAGATACGCAGTATTTT. Translation: CASSVESFTDTQYF.

With respect to this clonotype: This sequence may be a read error, since a much larger clone differs from it by one base. V usage is TRBV2 and J usage is TRBJ2-3; no clear D. The CDR3 contains 16 residues. Per the germline V gene, CDR1 is SNHLY and CDR2 is FYNNEI. Deletions cut 7 bases from V and 5 bases from J, with 22 bases between. The DNA for the CDR3 is TGTGCCAGCATTCTTACTGCGCCAACCCCCATAGATACGCAGTATTTT. Protein: CASILTAPTPIDTQYF.

This clonotype was seen ten or more times. CDR3 sequence: CASSRDEVTEAFF. The CDR3, as DNA: TGTGCCAGCAGCCGGGACGAGGTGACTGAAGCTTTCTTT. The chain couples TRBV2 to TRBJ1-1; D might be TRBD1 (5 bases). In germline, CDR1 is SNHLY, CDR2 FYNNEI. Trimming shortened V by 6 bases and J by 5 bases, and 13 bases separated the two germline ends. This CDR3 has 13 residues.

This sequence joins TRBV7-2 and TRBJ1-1; D uncertain. Germline CDR1 SGHTA, CDR2 FQGNSA. This CDR3 has 12 residues. V was trimmed by 4 bases and J by 7 bases, leaving 10 bases between them. The CDR3, as DNA: TGTGCCAGCAGCTCCTTTTCCGGTGAAGCTTTCTTT. Its protein is CASSSFSGEAFF.

This clonotype was observed at least ten times. The chain couples TRBV11-3 to TRBJ1-1; TRBD1 matches 9 bases. The ends lost 2 bases at V and 4 bases at J; junction bases unmatched: 2. In germline, CDR1 is SGHNT, CDR2 YENEEA. The CDR3 covers 14 residues. The CDR3: CASSLTGGGTEAFF. The CDR3 bases are TGTGCCAGCAGCTTAACAGGGGGCGGCACTGAAGCTTTCTTT.

In its sample, this clonotype was seen many times. The DNA for the CDR3 is TGCGCCAGCAGCTTCTATAGCGGGGGGGCCGGATTCTACAATGAGCAGTTCTTC. It translates to CASSFYSGGAGFYNEQFF. The chain is built from TRBV5-1 and TRBJ2-1; TRBD2 matches at 11 bases. CDR1 SGHRS and CDR2 YFSETQ come from the germline V gene. After removal of 2 bases from V and 3 bases from J, the junction contained 10 bases not matched to a gene. This CDR3 spans 18 amino acids.

In its sample, this clonotype was seen many times. The chain uses TRBV7-9 and TRBJ1-2; TRBD1 matches 7 bases. With V trimmed by 5 bases and J by 7 bases, 10 bases remained unmatched. Germline V gene sequence: CDR1 SEHNR, CDR2 FQNEAQ (reference sequence). CDR3 length equals 14 residues. For the CDR3, the DNA is TGTGCCAGCAGCGGTCCGGGACAGTGGTCTGGCTACACCTTC. Amino acid sequence: CASSGPGQWSGYTF.

This clonotype was counted many times. J is TRBJ2-7 and V is TRBV7-2; D remains ambiguous. The CDR3 sequence is 14 residues long. The V gene lost 7 bases and the J gene lost 3 bases, with 16 bases spanning the gap. In germline, CDR1 is SGHTA, CDR2 FQGNSA. CDR3 in amino acids: CASTSLGRYYEQYF. The CDR3 DNA reads TGTGCCAGCACCTCCCTTGGACGGTACTACGAGCAGTACTTC.

This clonotype was seen ten or more times. The gene calls are TRBV5-1 and TRBJ2-5, with TRBD1 identical over 7 bases. V gave up 0 bases and J gave up 2 bases; unmatched junction bases: 7. CDR1 and CDR2 (germline): SGHRS, YFSETQ. This CDR3 spans 16 amino acids. The CDR3 DNA reads TGCGCCAGCAGCTTGGGGGACAGCCCATTTCAAGAGACCCAGTACTTC. It specifies CASSLGDSPFQETQYF.

This clonotype was observed at least ten times. The V and J genes are TRBV7-3 and TRBJ2-1; TRBD2 matches 10 bases. Germline assignment: CDR1 SGHTA and CDR2 FQGTGA. The length of the CDR3 is 18 residues. V lost 5 bases and J lost 4; bases outside the gene matches: 14. The CDR3 region has the DNA TGTGCCAGCAGCCCTCACCCAATACGGACTAGCGGTTACAATGAGCAGTTCTTC. Translated, it gives CASSPHPIRTSGYNEQFF.

This clonotype was detected ten times or more. V gene TRBV20-1 combines with J gene TRBJ1-5; D is unclear. CDR3 size: 15 residues. Germline V gene sequence: CDR1 DFQATT, CDR2 SNEGSKA (reference sequence). V was clipped by 6 bases and J by 2 bases, with 17 bases between them. In nucleotides, the CDR3 is TGCAGTGCCGCCTCCCTCGGAATTGGCAATCAGCCCCAGCATTTT. It translates to CSAASLGIGNQPQHF.

This clonotype was observed many times. The chain employs TRBV5-5 and TRBJ2-1, with 7 bases aligning to TRBD2. Looked up from germline, CDR1 is SGHKS and CDR2 is YYEKEE (reference sequence). CDR3 size: 14 residues. V was pared by 4 bases and J by 5 bases, with 6 bases of the junction left unmatched. The CDR3 protein is CASSAMSGDNEQFF. The CDR3 DNA is TGTGCCAGCAGCGCCATGAGCGGGGACAATGAGCAGTTCTTC.

This clonotype was observed many times. The V call is TRBV24-1, the J call TRBJ1-1, with D uncertain. The length of the CDR3 is 13 residues. The V end lost 4 bases, the J end lost 1 base, and 6 bases lay between the germline ends. Germline CDR1 is KGHDR and CDR2 is SFDVKD. The CDR3 sequence: CATSELENTEAFF. Here the CDR3 DNA reads TGTGCCACCAGTGAACTAGAGAACACTGAAGCTTTCTTT.

This clonotype showed up many times. The chain joins TRBV9 to TRBJ2-7, with 12 positions matching TRBD2. The ends lost 4 bases at V and 0 bases at J; junction bases unmatched: 5. This CDR3 contains 16 residues. CDR1 and CDR2 from the germline V gene are SGDLS and YYNGEE. For the CDR3, the DNA is TGTGCCAGCAGCCCGAGACTAGCGGGGGTCTCCTACGAGCAGTACTTC. Its protein is CASSPRLAGVSYEQYF.

This rearrangement joins TRBV7-9 to TRBJ2-2; the D gene is possibly TRBD2 (6 bases). V shed 7 bases and J shed 7 bases, with 16 bases lying between them. CDR3 length equals 14 residues. From germline, CDR1 is SEHNR and CDR2 FQNEAQ (reference sequence). The CDR3 DNA sequence: TGTGCCAGCACCTTCACGGGAGCAAGCGGGGAGCTGTTTTTT. This gives the protein CASTFTGASGELFF.

This clonotype has at least ten counts. The V call is TRBV30, the J call TRBJ2-5; no firm D call. The V and J ends lost 0 bases and 1 base respectively, with 9 bases between them. CDR1 and CDR2 from the germline V gene are GTSNPN and SVGIG (reference sequence). CDR3 size: 14 residues. The CDR3 loop is CAWSVFGLQETQYF. The CDR3 region has the DNA TGTGCCTGGAGTGTGTTTGGCCTCCAAGAGACCCAGTACTTC.

Ten or more counts support this clonotype. The J gene is TRBJ1-5, the V gene TRBV29-1, with D perhaps matching TRBD1 (5 bases). Germline-derived CDR1 and CDR2 are SQVTM and ANQGSEA. The CDR3 covers 13 residues. Deletions cut 6 bases from V and 3 bases from J, with 12 bases between. The CDR3 is CSVARGDNQPQHF. The CDR3 nucleotides read TGCAGCGTAGCTAGGGGAGACAATCAGCCCCAGCATTTT. Full variable domain (rest looked up from reference TRBV29-1 and TRBJ1-5): SAVISQKPSRDICQRGTSLTIQCQVDSQVTMMFWYRQQPGQSLTLIATANQGSEATYESGFVIDKFPISRPNLTFSTLTVSNMSPEDSSIYLCSVARGDNQPQHFGDGTRLSIL.

This clonotype was picked up many times. This chain uses TRBV10-3 with TRBJ2-5, with TRBD1 as a possible D gene (5 bases). CDR3 length equals 12 residues. Germline V gene sequence: CDR1 ENHRY, CDR2 SYGVKD. V lost 6 bases and J 2 bases, leaving 7 bases between the germline ends. CDR3 sequence (DNA): TGTGCCATCAGGGACATTCAAGAGACCCAGTACTTC. Its translation is CAIRDIQETQYF.

This clonotype appeared many times. The V and J genes are TRBV7-9 and TRBJ2-3; 11 bases agree with TRBD1. Germline CDR1 reads SEHNR; CDR2 reads FQNEAQ (reference sequence). The J segment lost 4 bases and the V segment lost 4 bases, leaving 1 base of the junction unmatched. The CDR3 runs to 14 residues. The CDR3 protein is CASSSGQGADTQYF. Written as DNA, the CDR3 is TGTGCCAGCAGCTCGGGACAGGGGGCAGATACGCAGTATTTT.

This clonotype was counted ten times or more. This chain joins TRBV5-5 and TRBJ1-2, with 9 bases matching TRBD1. The CDR3 is 16 amino acids. CDR1 and CDR2 (germline): SGHKS, YYEKEE (reference sequence). Germline trimming cut 0 bases from V and 4 bases from J; bases unmatched to any gene: 7. The CDR3 reads CASSLGHRGLIYGYTF. CDR3 in DNA: TGTGCCAGCAGCTTGGGGCACAGGGGGCTGATCTATGGCTACACCTTC.

This clonotype has ten or more counts. This chain joins TRBV5-1 and TRBJ1-2; unclear D gene. Germline CDR1 is SGHRS and CDR2 is YFSETQ. The V end lost 4 bases, the J end lost 8 bases, and 15 bases lay between the germline ends. This CDR3 is 13 amino acids long. CDR3 DNA sequence: TGCGCCAGCAGCCACAGAGACCCTATCGGCTACACCTTC. It translates to CASSHRDPIGYTF.

This clonotype was seen repeatedly, ten times or more. The rearrangement uses TRBV5-1 and TRBJ1-1; D remains ambiguous. Germline CDR1 reads SGHRS; CDR2 reads YFSETQ. The ends were cut back, 3 bases at V and 2 bases at J, with 11 bases in the middle. The CDR3 runs 14 residues. In DNA form, the CDR3 reads TGCGCCAGCAGCTCCTCGAGCGGAAACACTGAAGCTTTCTTT. As protein: CASSSSSGNTEAFF.

This clonotype was seen at least ten times. The chain carries TRBV15 and TRBJ2-2; 12 bases align to TRBD2. J gave up 4 bases and V 4 bases, and 10 bases lay outside the gene matches. Germline V gene lookup returns CDR1 LNHNV and CDR2 YYDKDF (reference sequence). This CDR3 is 18 amino acids long. This chain's CDR3 is CATSKLAGGKMGTGELFF. CDR3 DNA sequence: TGTGCCACCAGCAAACTAGCGGGGGGAAAGATGGGCACCGGGGAGCTGTTTTTT.

In its sample, this clonotype was seen many times. The chain is built from TRBV12-3 or TRBV12-4 and TRBJ2-5, with D possibly TRBD1 on 6 matching bases. The ends were cut back, 5 bases at V and 5 bases at J, with 18 bases in the middle. CDR3 length equals 15 residues. Here the CDR3 DNA reads TGTGCCAGCAGTATAATGACAGGCACCGGGGAGACCCAGTACTTC. It translates to CASSIMTGTGETQYF.

This clonotype was picked up many times. The V gene is TRBV5-1, the J gene TRBJ2-3; D unresolved. V was clipped by 4 bases and J by 0 bases, with 15 bases between them. The germline gives CDR1 SGHRS, CDR2 YFSETQ. The CDR3 is 16 residues long. Written as DNA, the CDR3 is TGCGCCAGCAGCAGCCGTACTCGCCTTAGCACAGATACGCAGTATTTT. It codes for CASSSRTRLSTDTQYF.